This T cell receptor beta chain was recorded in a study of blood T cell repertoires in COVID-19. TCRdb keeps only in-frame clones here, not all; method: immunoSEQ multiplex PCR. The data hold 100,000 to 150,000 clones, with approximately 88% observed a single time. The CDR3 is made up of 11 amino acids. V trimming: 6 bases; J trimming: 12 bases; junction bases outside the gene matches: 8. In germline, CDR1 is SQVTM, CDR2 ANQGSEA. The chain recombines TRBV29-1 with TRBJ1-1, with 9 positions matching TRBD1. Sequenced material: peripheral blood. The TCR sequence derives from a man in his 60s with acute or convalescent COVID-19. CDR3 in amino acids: CSVDPGQGSFF. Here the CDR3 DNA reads TGCAGCGTGGACCCGGGACAGGGTTCTTTCTTT. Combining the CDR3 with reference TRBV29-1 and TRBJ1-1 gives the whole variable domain SAVISQKPSRDICQRGTSLTIQCQVDSQVTMMFWYRQQPGQSLTLIATANQGSEATYESGFVIDKFPISRPNLTFSTLTVSNMSPEDSSIYLCSVDPGQGSFFGQGTRLTVV.